The next 23 T cell receptor beta chains were all read from a single sample in a study of T cell responses to AZD1222 COVID-19 vaccine. The method was immunoSEQ multiplex PCR; TCRdb's version includes in-frame clones alone and lacks a portion of them. In the table there are just over 150,000 clones, less than 90% of which are singletons. Sequenced material: peripheral blood, taken after recovery from COVID-19. Receptors were obtained from an adult who had recovered from COVID-19.

This chain connects TRBV2 to TRBJ1-5, with D possibly matching TRBD1 (5 bases). Trimming took off 3 bases at V and 7 bases at J, with 13 bases between the two ends. The CDR3 covers 14 residues. CDR1 and CDR2 from the germline V gene are SNHLY and FYNNEI. DNA for the CDR3: TGTGCCAGCAGTGACAGTGGGGGGAGGCAGCCCCAGCATTTT. As protein: CASSDSGGRQPQHF.

V and J are TRBV29-1 and TRBJ1-2; 7 bases align to TRBD1. The CDR3 loop spans 12 amino acids. Germline CDR1 reads SQVTM; CDR2 reads ANQGSEA. The junction had 3 bases not matched to a gene; V was cut back by 3 bases and J by 5 bases. The CDR3 loop reads CSVDGTDYGYTF. The CDR3 DNA follows: TGCAGCGTTGATGGGACAGATTATGGCTACACCTTC.

The chain carries TRBV5-4 and TRBJ1-2; the match to TRBD1 covers 8 bases. Trimming at V came to 3 bases and at J to 0 bases, leaving 7 bases not matched to a gene. Germline-derived CDR1 and CDR2 are SGHNT and YYREEE (reference sequence). This CDR3 comprises 16 residues. The chain's CDR3 is CASSSLDRGANYGYTF. DNA of the CDR3: TGTGCCAGCAGCTCCCTCGACAGGGGTGCTAACTATGGCTACACCTTC.

The gene calls are TRBV20-1 and TRBJ1-1; the D is unclear. Trimming stripped 6 bases from V and 7 bases from J, with 12 bases between. The germline V gene encodes CDR1 DFQATT and CDR2 SNEGSKA (reference sequence). This CDR3 contains 11 residues. CDR3 in amino acids: CSASTLFEAFF. The CDR3 region has the DNA TGCAGTGCCTCGACCTTATTTGAAGCTTTCTTT.

This chain connects TRBV5-4 to TRBJ2-1; D is possibly TRBD1 or TRBD2 (5 bases each). Germline CDR1 reads SGHNT; CDR2 reads YYREEE (reference sequence). The CDR3 has 15 amino acids. The V gene lost 3 bases and the J gene lost 8 bases, with 18 bases spanning the gap. In nucleotides, the CDR3 is TGTGCCAGCAGCTCCACCGGCAGGCGAGGGGATGAGCAGTTCTTC. This translates into CASSSTGRRGDEQFF.

This rearrangement joins TRBV19 to TRBJ1-4; D is unresolved. V was shortened by 6 bases and J by 0 bases, with 11 bases between the two germline ends. The CDR3 loop spans 15 amino acids. Germline CDR1 and CDR2: LNHDA and SQIVND (reference sequence). The CDR3 sequence: CASRLGSATNEKLFF. The CDR3 DNA is TGTGCCAGTAGGCTGGGGTCCGCAACTAATGAAAAACTGTTTTTT.

The J gene is TRBJ1-1, the V gene TRBV29-1; D is unclear. V lost 4 bases, J lost 1 base, and 10 bases lay in between. There are 13 residues in the CDR3. CDR1 is SQVTM, CDR2 ANQGSEA, per germline. The CDR3, as DNA: TGCAGCGTTGCTTTTCACGGGAACACTGAAGCTTTCTTT. Translation: CSVAFHGNTEAFF.

The chain couples TRBV5-1 to TRBJ2-7; D might be TRBD1 or TRBD2, each matching 5 bases. The CDR3 has 16 amino acids. Germline V gene lookup returns CDR1 SGHRS and CDR2 YFSETQ. V was shortened by 0 bases and J by 0 bases, with 13 bases between the two germline ends. DNA for the CDR3: TGCGCCAGCAGCTTGGAGGGGACCACCCGCTCCTACGAGCAGTACTTC. Amino acid sequence: CASSLEGTTRSYEQYF.

This chain links TRBV19 with TRBJ2-6; tentative D call: TRBD1 (5 bases). The ends were cut back, 2 bases at V and 0 bases at J, with 8 bases in the middle. CDR3 length: 16 amino acids. Germline V gene sequence: CDR1 LNHDA, CDR2 SQIVND (reference sequence). CDR3 loop: CASSIRQISGANVLTF. CDR3 bases: TGTGCCAGTAGTATACGACAGATCTCTGGGGCCAACGTCCTGACTTTC.

This chain joins TRBV5-6 and TRBJ2-7; a possible D gene is TRBD2 (5 bases). The CDR3 is made up of 14 amino acids. CDR1 and CDR2 from the germline V gene are SGHDT and YYEEEE. Trimming took off 1 base at V and 3 bases at J, with 11 bases between the two ends. CDR3 residues: CASSLISAGYEQYF. CDR3 DNA: TGTGCCAGCAGCTTGATCTCTGCGGGCTACGAGCAGTACTTC.

J is TRBJ2-3 and V is TRBV20-1, with 10 positions matching TRBD1. V shed 3 bases and J 1 base; nucleotides not matched to a gene: 7. Germline CDR1 and CDR2: DFQATT and SNEGSKA (reference sequence). The CDR3 loop spans 16 amino acids. The CDR3 protein is CSASSDRGLGTDTQYF. The CDR3 DNA is TGCAGTGCTAGTAGTGACAGGGGGCTGGGCACAGATACGCAGTATTTT.

The CDR3 loop is CSARADTQYF. In DNA form, the CDR3 reads TGCAGTGCTAGAGCAGATACGCAGTATTTT. This chain links TRBV20-1 with TRBJ2-3; D gene unclear. V was cut by 1 base and J by 4 bases, with 0 bases left in between. This CDR3 is 10 amino acids long. Germline CDR1 and CDR2: DFQATT and SNEGSKA (reference sequence).

The chain is built from TRBV29-1 and TRBJ1-1; D gene uncertain. This CDR3 spans 10 amino acids. Germline V lookup: CDR1 SQVTM, CDR2 ANQGSEA. Trimming cost V 5 bases and J 6 bases, with 7 bases left between them. The CDR3 coding sequence is TGCAGCGTTTTTTACGCTGAAGCTTTCTTT. It specifies CSVFYAEAFF.

The chain combines TRBV2 with TRBJ2-7; 8 nucleotides line up with TRBD1. Germline values: CDR1 SNHLY, CDR2 FYNNEI. The CDR3 loop spans 14 amino acids. V was pared by 6 bases and J by 5 bases, with 9 bases of the junction left unmatched. This chain's CDR3 is CASSLGQGLDEQYF. As DNA, the CDR3 is TGTGCCAGCAGCTTAGGACAGGGTTTAGACGAGCAGTACTTC.

The rearrangement links TRBV9 to TRBJ2-2; 8 bases line up with TRBD2. V gave up 0 bases and J gave up 4 bases; unmatched junction bases: 2. From germline, CDR1 is SGDLS and CDR2 YYNGEE. This CDR3 has 15 amino acids. CDR3 bases: TGTGCCAGCAGCGTAGGGGGACTAGGCACCGGGGAGCTGTTTTTT. Residues: CASSVGGLGTGELFF. The variable domain in full, completed from reference TRBV9 and TRBJ2-2, reads DSGVTQTPKHLITATGQRVTLRCSPRSGDLSVYWYQQSLDQGLQFLIQYYNGEERAKGNILERFSAQQFPDLHSELNLSSLELGDSALYFCASSVGGLGTGELFFGEGSRLTVL.

The J gene is TRBJ2-7, the V gene TRBV6-2 or TRBV6-3; TRBD1 matches 8 bases. V lost 5 bases to trimming and J lost 3 bases; unmatched junction nucleotides: 6. CDR1 and CDR2 from the germline V gene are MNHEY and SVGEGT. The CDR3 spans 14 residues. The CDR3 protein is CASSRGQGVYEQYF. DNA of the CDR3: TGTGCCAGCAGTCGAGGACAGGGAGTCTACGAGCAGTACTTC.

The chain has TRBV7-9 and TRBJ2-3; 14 bases match TRBD2. The CDR3 is 18 residues long. Germline V gene lookup returns CDR1 SEHNR and CDR2 FQNEAQ (reference sequence). V shed 5 bases and J 6 bases; nucleotides not matched to a gene: 13. This CDR3 is CASSPGRLAGGPTDTQYF. CDR3 DNA: TGTGCCAGCAGCCCCGGCCGACTAGCGGGAGGGCCCACTGATACGCAGTATTTT.

The chain is built from TRBV12-5 and TRBJ2-5; 7 bases map to TRBD1. Germline V gene sequence: CDR1 LGHNT, CDR2 FRNRAP. Unmatched junction bases numbered 5, after V lost 6 bases and J lost 1 base. The CDR3 extends over 14 amino acids. In nucleotides, the CDR3 is TGTGCTAGTGGCCCGGGACAGACCCAAGAGACCCAGTACTTC. Protein product: CASGPGQTQETQYF.

The V gene is TRBV15, the J gene TRBJ1-3; a weak D match, TRBD1 (6 bases). Trimming removed 7 bases from V and 4 bases from J, with 11 bases in between. The CDR3 consists of 13 residues. CDR1 LNHNV and CDR2 YYDKDF come from the germline V gene (reference sequence). The CDR3 is CATTVDSGNTIYF. Here the CDR3 DNA reads TGTGCCACCACCGTGGACAGCGGAAACACCATATATTTT.

This sequence joins TRBV19 and TRBJ1-2; tentatively, D is TRBD1 (6 bases). The CDR3 has 12 amino acids. CDR1 and CDR2 (germline): LNHDA, SQIVND (reference sequence). V lost 4 bases to trimming and J lost 7 bases, with 10 bases between them. The CDR3 protein is CASSTQGSGYTF. CDR3 sequence (DNA): TGTGCCAGTAGTACGCAGGGGTCTGGCTACACCTTC.

The rearrangement uses TRBV19 and TRBJ2-3, with TRBD2 matching over 7 bases. The CDR3 sequence is 15 residues long. Looked up from germline, CDR1 is LNHDA and CDR2 is SQIVND (reference sequence). J gave up 2 bases and V 7 bases, and 9 bases lay outside the gene matches. Here the CDR3 DNA reads TGTGCCAGTACCCCGGTGCGGGGGTCCACAGATACGCAGTATTTT. It translates to CASTPVRGSTDTQYF.

This clone was detected ten times or more. CDR3 nucleotide sequence: TGTGCCAGCAGTTTATTTTGGGGATTGCGCTACGAGCAGTACTTC. It encodes CASSLFWGLRYEQYF. V usage is TRBV27 and J usage is TRBJ2-7; no definite D call. The CDR3 is 15 amino acids. The germline V gene has CDR1 MNHEY and CDR2 SMNVEV (reference sequence). V dropped 1 base and J dropped 3 bases, with 13 bases sitting between them.

This clone was counted many times. The V gene is TRBV4-1, the J gene TRBJ1-1; TRBD1 is a possible D gene (6 bases). The germline V and J ends were trimmed by 4 bases and 1 base, with 13 bases remaining between them. CDR3 length: 15 residues. Germline V gives CDR1 MGHRA, CDR2 YSYEKL. The CDR3 DNA is TGCGCCAGCAGCCCTGTTGGGGGGCGGAACACTGAAGCTTTCTTT. Translated: CASSPVGGRNTEAFF.